The TCR beta chain described here comes from a study of cytomegalovirus exposure and HLA in healthy donors. Regarding this clone: Its antigen remains unknown.

The PCR was carried out with 60 Vbeta primers and 13 Jbeta primers. As handled by the study authors: It was a later analysis that counted around 85 million unique TCR beta chains, of which around 11 million were shared. Clones were sequenced by immunoSEQ multiplex PCR, and TCRdb holds only the in-frame ones, with some missing. V and J calls and clone size follow that table, whereas D and trimming were derived from the DNA. Its table lists around 130,000 clones. Study-wide results and limits: TCR sequences were mostly rare, though some public TCRs occurred in many donors. A later analysis reportedly identified an Asian-associated ancestry cluster as carrying fewer N-insertions than the roughly 700-donor mean.

The V segment lost 5 bases and the J segment 0 bases; nucleotides outside the gene matches: 7. CDR1 and CDR2 (germline): SEHNR, FQNEAQ (reference sequence). This CDR3 region has 17 residues. The chain links TRBV7-9 to TRBJ2-6, with TRBD1 matching over 7 bases. The sequence was collected from a woman aged 40 to 50 in good health and CMV-seronegative. The sequenced sample consisted of PBMCs. The CDR3 protein is CASSTRTGSSGANVLTF. CDR3 DNA sequence: TGTGCCAGCAGCACCCGGACAGGCTCCTCTGGGGCCAACGTCCTGACTTTC.